The 9 T cell receptor beta chains below all came from one sample that was sequenced in a study of T cells in Graves' hyperthyroidism and ophthalmopathy. Template material for amplifying TCR beta CDR3 regions consisted of RNA transcripts. Primed by the HTBI set, a first-round RT-PCR was run on the TCR CDR3. TCRdb itself ran the multiplex PCR reads through MiXCR, one entry per CDR3 protein. This table has 550,000 to 600,000 distinct CDR3 sequences, 11% to 15% appearing once. The specimen sequenced was blood. The receptor source for this set is a woman between 18 and 30 years old with Graves' ophthalmopathy.

The chain carries TRBV15 and TRBJ2-7, with D tentatively TRBD1 (6 bases). Germline CDR1 and CDR2: LNHNV and YYDKDF (reference sequence). This CDR3 has 14 amino acids. V was pared by 2 bases and J by 7 bases, with 15 bases between. Here the CDR3 reads CATSRINRVGEQYF. In DNA form, the CDR3 reads TGTGCCACCAGCAGAATAAACAGGGTGGGGGAGCAGTACTTC.

The CDR3 region is CASSGLGYEQYF. The CDR3 DNA sequence: TGTGCCAGTAGTGGCTTAGGGTACGAGCAGTACTTC. The chain recombines TRBV19 with TRBJ2-7; D is unresolved. CDR3 length: 12 amino acids. V was cut by 5 bases and J by 4 bases, with 9 bases left in between. Looked up from germline, CDR1 is LNHDA and CDR2 is SQIVND (reference sequence).

This clonotype was picked up a small number of times. The chain joins TRBV19 to TRBJ2-2, with 10 bases identical to TRBD1. Trimming took 4 bases from V and 4 from J; bases not matched to a gene: 6. CDR3 length equals 16 residues. Germline lookup yields CDR1 LNHDA and CDR2 SQIVND (reference sequence). The CDR3, as DNA: TGTGCCAGTAGTAAACGACAGGGGGCGGGCACCGGGGAGCTGTTTTTT. The encoded protein is CASSKRQGAGTGELFF.

This clonotype came up many times. The chain links TRBV3-1 to TRBJ2-3; 10 nucleotides line up with TRBD2. From germline, CDR1 is LGHDT and CDR2 YNNKEL (reference sequence). V dropped 1 base and J dropped 5; count of bases not matched to a gene: 6. The CDR3 length is 16 residues. CDR3 in amino acids: CASSQGAGGPGDTQYF. The CDR3 DNA reads as TGTGCCAGCAGCCAAGGAGCGGGAGGGCCAGGAGATACGCAGTATTTT.

This clonotype was counted at least ten times. The chain employs TRBV28 and TRBJ1-1; 7 bases align to TRBD1. This CDR3 comprises 17 residues. Germline V gives CDR1 MDHEN, CDR2 SYDVKM. V gave up 3 bases and J gave up 4 bases; unmatched junction bases: 14. The CDR3 bases are TGTGCCAGCAGTTTGTCCCCACAGGGGAGGGTTCGCACTGAAGCTTTCTTT. Translating gives CASSLSPQGRVRTEAFF.

This clonotype was counted many times. The V and J genes are TRBV11-3 and TRBJ2-3; 11 bases line up with TRBD2. Germline CDR1 reads SGHNT; CDR2 reads YENEEA. The junction had 7 bases not matched to a gene; V was cut back by 4 bases and J by 4 bases. The CDR3 is 16 residues long. CDR3 residues: CASSSLAGGYADTQYF. In DNA form, the CDR3 reads TGTGCCAGCAGCTCATTAGCGGGAGGGTATGCAGATACGCAGTATTTT.

The table lists this clonotype with a few counts. This rearrangement joins TRBV7-8 to TRBJ1-5, with D maybe TRBD1 (6 bases). The germline V gene has CDR1 SGHVS and CDR2 FQNEAQ. The CDR3 runs to 14 residues. The V end was cut by 4 bases, the J end by 6 bases, with 13 bases between. CDR3 sequence reads: CASSSRQTGQPQHF. CDR3 in DNA: TGTGCCAGCAGCTCAAGACAGACAGGTCAGCCCCAGCATTTT.

This clonotype was detected ten times or more. The V and J genes are TRBV12-3 or TRBV12-4 and TRBJ2-7; D might be TRBD2 (6 bases). V was pared by 7 bases and J by 6 bases, with 22 bases between. CDR3 length: 15 residues. The DNA for the CDR3 is TGTGCCAGCACCGCAGGCGTCGGGAGTCTGGGCGAGCAGTACTTC. Protein: CASTAGVGSLGEQYF.

The table lists this clonotype with many counts. The V gene is TRBV7-8, the J gene TRBJ1-2; D is ambiguous. The germline gives CDR1 SGHVS, CDR2 FQNEAQ. Deletions cut 5 bases from V and 7 bases from J, with 17 bases between. This CDR3 contains 14 residues. The CDR3 DNA is TGTGCCAGCAGCCCCTCTGAGCAGCTGGTTGGCTACACCTTC. Amino acid sequence: CASSPSEQLVGYTF.